This T cell receptor beta chain was captured in a study of T cells in Graves' hyperthyroidism and ophthalmopathy. Patients between 18 and 65 years old had hyperthyroidism, newly diagnosed and lasting under 2 months. The study left out patients who had uncontrolled infection, other autoimmune disease, pregnancy or lactation. Thyroid ultrasound and orbital computed tomography, with clinical symptoms and serum thyroxine and TRAb, informed diagnoses. This clonotype has ten or more counts. What was amplified from RNA transcripts were TCR beta CDR3 regions. The TCR CDR3 was amplified in a first-round RT-PCR using the HTBI primer set. TCRdb redid the calling of the multiplex PCR reads with MiXCR, one entry per CDR3 protein. Counted here are 540,000 or so distinct CDR3 sequences, 15% to 19% occurring once; the ten biggest clones make up under 8%. The sequence was obtained from a woman aged 30 to 39 with Graves' hyperthyroidism. Specimen: blood.

The DNA of the CDR3 is TGTGCCAGCAGCTTAGGGTACTTAGGCTCCTACAATGAGCAGTTCTTC. Its translation is CASSLGYLGSYNEQFF. V gene TRBV7-9 combines with J gene TRBJ2-1; D gene unclear. The CDR3 sequence is 16 residues long. CDR1 SEHNR and CDR2 FQNEAQ come from the germline V gene (reference sequence). V lost 1 base, J lost 0 bases, and 10 bases lay in between.